Listed here are 26 T cell receptor beta chains from one sample, sequenced in a study of blood T cell repertoires in COVID-19. TCRdb's table, derived via immunoSEQ multiplex PCR, lists solely in-frame clones and lacks some. The sample has about 73,000 clones; 70% to 80% are singletons. The sequencing sample was made of peripheral blood. Receptors were obtained from a man aged 65-85 years with COVID-19, enrolled during active disease.

This chain links TRBV6-5 with TRBJ1-1; 10 nucleotides line up with TRBD1. This CDR3 is built from 14 residues. The V gene end was trimmed by 5 bases and the J gene end by 8 bases; junction bases not matched to a gene: 8. Germline V gene lookup returns CDR1 MNHEY and CDR2 SVGAGI. CDR3 residues: CASSHWTGGLEAFF. For the CDR3, the DNA is TGTGCCAGCAGTCACTGGACAGGGGGACTGGAAGCTTTCTTT.

V usage is TRBV28 and J usage is TRBJ1-5; 9 bases align to TRBD1. V was pared by 2 bases and J by 4 bases, with 6 bases of the junction left unmatched. Germline CDR1 is MDHEN and CDR2 is SYDVKM. CDR3 length: 16 amino acids. CDR3 residues: CASSLGGQGRNQPQHF. In DNA form, the CDR3 reads TGTGCCAGCAGTTTAGGAGGACAGGGGCGTAATCAGCCCCAGCATTTT.

The chain uses TRBV2 and TRBJ2-2; the match to TRBD2 covers 11 bases. CDR3 size: 14 residues. Germline CDR1 is SNHLY and CDR2 is FYNNEI. V lost 7 bases to trimming and J lost 4 bases; unmatched junction nucleotides: 2. In DNA form, the CDR3 reads TGTGCCAGCACAGGACTAGCGGGCACCGGGGAGCTGTTTTTT. This sequence encodes CASTGLAGTGELFF.

The chain joins TRBV24-1 to TRBJ1-3; 9 bases match TRBD1. The CDR3 runs to 16 residues. In germline, CDR1 is KGHDR, CDR2 SFDVKD. V was pared by 10 bases and J by 0 bases, with 9 bases of the junction left unmatched. CDR3 protein: CATSRDRDSSGNTIYF. The CDR3, as DNA: TGTGCCACGTCCCGGGACAGGGATAGCTCTGGAAACACCATATATTTT.

The chain combines TRBV19 with TRBJ1-2; D unresolved. This CDR3 is 14 amino acids long. In germline, CDR1 is LNHDA, CDR2 SQIVND (reference sequence). Trimming stripped 5 bases from V and 5 bases from J, with 15 bases between. This CDR3 reads CASSHQAVGYGYTF. CDR3 sequence (DNA): TGTGCCAGTAGTCACCAGGCCGTTGGGTATGGCTACACCTTC.

This chain joins TRBV12-3 or TRBV12-4 and TRBJ2-3; D possibly corresponds to TRBD2 (5 bases). V was pared by 3 bases and J by 4 bases, with 8 bases between. The CDR3 is 13 residues long. CDR3 nucleotides: TGTGCCAGCAGTTTCTCACTAGCAGATACGCAGTATTTT. Its protein product is CASSFSLADTQYF.

The chain uses TRBV29-1 and TRBJ2-7; D ambiguous. The CDR3 is 12 residues long. V was clipped by 1 base and J by 4 bases, with 8 bases between them. CDR1 is SQVTM, CDR2 ANQGSEA, per germline. The CDR3 DNA is TGCAGCGTTGAAGTGAGCCGTTACGAGCAGTACTTC. Translated, it gives CSVEVSRYEQYF.

This rearrangement joins TRBV18 to TRBJ1-1; D remains ambiguous. Trimming left V 3 bases short and J 6 bases short, with 14 bases between. In germline, CDR1 is KGHSH, CDR2 LQKENI. The CDR3 is 14 residues long. CDR3 in DNA: TGTGCCAGCTCACCGCTAAATTTGATCTCTGAAGCTTTCTTT. Protein sequence: CASSPLNLISEAFF.

This sequence joins TRBV5-1 and TRBJ1-4; 12 positions agree with TRBD1. This CDR3 is built from 17 residues. The germline gives CDR1 SGHRS, CDR2 YFSETQ. The V and J ends lost 3 bases and 2 bases, in that order; junction bases with no gene match: 5. DNA for the CDR3: TGCGCCAGCAGCTCCGGGACAGGGGGCGCGACTAATGAAAAACTGTTTTTT. Encoded protein: CASSSGTGGATNEKLFF.

The chain employs TRBV9 and TRBJ1-2; D gene unclear. The CDR3 loop spans 13 amino acids. Germline V lookup: CDR1 SGDLS, CDR2 YYNGEE. With 0 bases removed from V and 4 bases from J, the gap between germline ends came to 7 bases. CDR3 DNA sequence: TGTGCCAGCAGCGTAGACCGCGGCTATGGCTACACCTTC. Its translation is CASSVDRGYGYTF.

This chain joins TRBV27 and TRBJ2-1; 10 bases agree with TRBD2. The CDR3 is 19 residues long. Germline assignment: CDR1 MNHEY and CDR2 SMNVEV (reference sequence). V trimming: 2 bases; J trimming: 5 bases; junction bases outside the gene matches: 15. CDR3 loop: CASSLRPTSGRAGNNEQFF. Here the CDR3 DNA reads TGTGCCAGCAGTTTAAGGCCGACTAGCGGGCGGGCGGGGAACAATGAGCAGTTCTTC.

CDR3 loop: CAISDNSRLSGRAADEQFF. The CDR3, as DNA: TGTGCCATCAGTGACAACTCCAGATTAAGCGGGAGGGCCGCAGATGAGCAGTTCTTC. The chain uses TRBV10-3 and TRBJ2-1, with TRBD2 identical over 10 bases. With 3 bases clipped from V and 8 bases from J, the junction kept 19 bases outside the gene matches. The germline CDR1 and CDR2 sequences are ENHRY and SYGVKD. CDR3 length equals 19 residues.

The genes are TRBV30 and TRBJ2-2, with 10 bases identical to TRBD2. J gave up 4 bases and V 3 bases, and 8 bases lay outside the gene matches. This CDR3 has 16 residues. Germline V gene data show CDR1 as GTSNPN and CDR2 as SVGIG (reference sequence). CDR3 protein: CAWSRTSGFITGELFF. DNA for the CDR3: TGTGCCTGGAGCAGGACTAGCGGCTTTATCACCGGGGAGCTGTTTTTT.

In this sample, this clone turned up a few times. The chain combines TRBV18 with TRBJ2-1; D is ambiguous. Trimming took off 3 bases at V and 2 bases at J, with 5 bases between the two ends. This CDR3 has 13 amino acids. Looked up from germline, CDR1 is KGHSH and CDR2 is LQKENI. CDR3 DNA sequence: TGTGCCAGCTCACCCTCCCCCTACAATGAGCAGTTCTTC. This encodes CASSPSPYNEQFF.

The chain joins TRBV4-2 to TRBJ2-5, with TRBD2 matching 13 bases. V shed 4 bases and J 5 bases; nucleotides not matched to a gene: 13. The V gene's germline CDR1 is LGHNA and CDR2 YNFKEQ. There are 18 residues in the CDR3. This CDR3 is CASSLGTSGIGGGETQYF. The DNA of the CDR3 is TGTGCCAGCAGCCTCGGGACTAGCGGGATAGGGGGTGGGGAGACCCAGTACTTC.

The genes are TRBV27 and TRBJ1-2; D may be TRBD1 (6 bases). The germline CDR1 and CDR2 sequences are MNHEY and SMNVEV (reference sequence). CDR3 length: 15 residues. Deletions cut 4 bases from V and 2 bases from J, with 14 bases between. CDR3 nucleotide sequence: TGTGCCAGCAGTTCCCGCCCCGACAGGAACTATGGCTACACCTTC. Residues: CASSSRPDRNYGYTF.

V and J are TRBV12-5 and TRBJ2-2, with 12 bases matching TRBD2. CDR1 is LGHNT, CDR2 FRNRAP, per germline. Unmatched junction bases numbered 5, after V lost 1 base and J lost 5 bases. The CDR3 spans 17 residues. CDR3 bases: TGTGCTAGTGGTTTGGAACTGACTAGCGGGAGAACCGGGGAGCTGTTTTTT. Translation gives CASGLELTSGRTGELFF.

The rearrangement uses TRBV6-6 and TRBJ2-7, with D tentatively TRBD2 (5 bases). This CDR3 is 15 amino acids long. Trimming removed 3 bases from V and 7 bases from J, with 19 bases in between. Germline assignment: CDR1 MNHNY and CDR2 SVGAGI (reference sequence). In nucleotides, the CDR3 is TGTGCCAGCAGTTATCTGAGGGATGGGCCTACGGAGCAGTACTTC. As protein: CASSYLRDGPTEQYF.

This clone has a single count. The chain carries TRBV5-6 and TRBJ1-5, with TRBD1 matching over 9 bases. This CDR3 contains 15 residues. The germline V gene encodes CDR1 SGHDT and CDR2 YYEEEE. V lost 5 bases, J lost 0 bases, and 3 bases stayed unmatched. CDR3 region: CASRRQGVSNQPQHF. In nucleotides, the CDR3 is TGTGCCAGCAGACGACAGGGGGTTAGCAATCAGCCCCAGCATTTT.

V gene TRBV28 combines with J gene TRBJ1-2, with TRBD1 identical over 8 bases. CDR1 MDHEN and CDR2 SYDVKM come from the germline V gene. This CDR3 is built from 14 residues. V dropped 5 bases and J dropped 4; count of bases not matched to a gene: 6. The CDR3 here is CASSSPDRAYGYTF. CDR3 nucleotide sequence: TGTGCCAGCAGTAGCCCGGACAGGGCCTATGGCTACACCTTC.

This clone was observed a handful of times. The chain recombines TRBV28 with TRBJ2-1; D is perhaps TRBD2 (5 bases). This CDR3 has 22 amino acids. Germline CDR1 reads MDHEN; CDR2 reads SYDVKM. V was shortened by 4 bases and J by 6 bases, with 37 bases between the two germline ends. CDR3 protein: CASSSESGRTPPWEWSGNEQFF. The CDR3 nucleotides read TGTGCCAGCAGTTCCGAAAGTGGGCGCACCCCCCCCTGGGAGTGGTCCGGCAATGAGCAGTTCTTC.

This clone appeared a few times. V usage is TRBV20-1 and J usage is TRBJ1-1; D remains ambiguous. In germline, CDR1 is DFQATT, CDR2 SNEGSKA (reference sequence). The CDR3 is made up of 11 amino acids. V lost 2 bases and J 4 bases, leaving 5 bases between the germline ends. The CDR3 protein is CSARLITEAFF. DNA for the CDR3: TGCAGTGCTAGACTTATCACTGAAGCTTTCTTT.

This chain links TRBV6-5 with TRBJ1-2; 9 nucleotides line up with TRBD1. Germline V gene data show CDR1 as MNHEY and CDR2 as SVGAGI. The trim removed 6 bases at V and 6 bases at J, leaving 5 bases unmatched. The CDR3 is made up of 13 amino acids. CDR3 region: CASRKTGGDGYTF. The CDR3 DNA reads TGTGCCAGCAGGAAAACAGGGGGCGATGGCTACACCTTC.

The chain employs TRBV4-3 and TRBJ1-5; no definite D call. Germline V CDR1 and CDR2: LGHNA, YSLEER. This CDR3 region has 16 residues. V lost 0 bases and J lost 5, with 14 bases in between. CDR3: CASSQDFVAAYQPQHF. CDR3 DNA: TGCGCCAGCAGCCAAGATTTTGTAGCGGCCTATCAGCCCCAGCATTTT.

In DNA form, the CDR3 reads TGTGCCAGTATAGACAGCCGGAACAGGGCTAACTATGGCTACACCTTC. Protein product: CASIDSRNRANYGYTF. The rearrangement joins TRBV19 to TRBJ1-2, with D perhaps TRBD1 (6 bases). V lost 7 bases to trimming and J lost 0 bases, with 18 bases between them. This CDR3 region has 16 residues. Per germline, CDR1 LNHDA and CDR2 SQIVND (reference sequence).

The CDR3: CASTGTGGGETFLRDYEQYF. The CDR3 DNA reads as TGTGCCAGCACCGGAACGGGGGGGGGCGAAACCTTCCTAAGAGACTACGAGCAGTACTTC. This rearrangement joins TRBV28 to TRBJ2-7; 8 bases match TRBD2. V shed 7 bases, J shed 3 bases, and the junction held 26 bases outside the gene matches. The CDR3 sequence is 20 residues long. CDR1 and CDR2 from the germline V gene are MDHEN and SYDVKM.